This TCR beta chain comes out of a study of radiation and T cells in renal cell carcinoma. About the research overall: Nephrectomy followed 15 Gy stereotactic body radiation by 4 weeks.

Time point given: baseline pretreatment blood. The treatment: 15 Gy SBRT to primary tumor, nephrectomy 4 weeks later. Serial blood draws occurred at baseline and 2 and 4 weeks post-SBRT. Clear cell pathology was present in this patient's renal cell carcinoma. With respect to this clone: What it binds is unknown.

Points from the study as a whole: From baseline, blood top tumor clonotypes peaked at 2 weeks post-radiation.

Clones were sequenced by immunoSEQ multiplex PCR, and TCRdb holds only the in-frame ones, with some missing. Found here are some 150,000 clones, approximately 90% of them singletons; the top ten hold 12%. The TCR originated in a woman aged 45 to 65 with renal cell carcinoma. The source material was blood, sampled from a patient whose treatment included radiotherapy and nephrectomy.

CDR3: CASSRRQGSTGELFF. CDR3 nucleotide sequence: TGTGCCAGCAGTCGGCGACAGGGGAGCACCGGGGAGCTGTTTTTT. The chain links TRBV25-1 to TRBJ2-2, with TRBD1 matching over 8 bases. This CDR3 is 15 amino acids long. V lost 5 bases, J lost 4 bases, and 6 bases stayed unmatched. The germline CDR1 and CDR2 sequences are MGHDK and SYGVNS.